These T cell receptor beta chains were read from a single sample in a study of cytomegalovirus exposure and HLA in healthy donors. Produced via immunoSEQ multiplex PCR; TCRdb's table is partial and in-frame only. The repertoire includes 160,000 or so clones, roughly 85% of them detected once, and 5% to 8% sits in the top ten. Sequences were obtained from PBMCs. These receptors were obtained from a man aged 35-49 years in good health and CMV-seropositive. Both conserved end residues are part of each CDR3. The order of the fields is D gene, V gene, J gene, clone size, CDR3 protein, CDR3 DNA. D genes are given only for firm matches. The size entry is marked missing in some rows and otherwise reads once, few, many or a size class.

D: TRBD1; V: TRBV19; J: TRBJ1-2; size: NA; CDR3: CASSIGQGAGYGYTF; DNA: TGTGCCAGTAGTATAGGTCAGGGGGCAGGCTATGGCTACACCTTC
D: NA; V: TRBV29-1; J: TRBJ1-1; size: once; CDR3: CSVVAGRGDEAFF; DNA: TGCAGCGTTGTAGCGGGACGTGGGGATGAAGCTTTCTTT
D: NA; V: TRBV28; J: TRBJ2-2; size: NA; CDR3: CASSFSGYTGELFF; DNA: TGTGCCAGCAGTTTTTCGGGATACACCGGGGAGCTGTTTTTT
D: NA; V: TRBV6-5; J: TRBJ2-7; size: NA; CDR3: CASSYAAYEQYF; DNA: TGTGCCAGCAGTTATGCAGCCTACGAGCAGTACTTC
D: NA; V: TRBV5-1; J: TRBJ2-3; size: NA; CDR3: CASSLGGDTDTQYF; DNA: TGCGCCAGCAGCTTGGGGGGGGACACAGATACGCAGTATTTT
D: TRBD2; V: TRBV5-1; J: TRBJ2-3; size: NA; CDR3: CASSLEGSGSADTQYF; DNA: TGCGCCAGCAGCTTGGAAGGTAGCGGGAGTGCAGATACGCAGTATTTT
D: NA; V: TRBV19; J: TRBJ1-5; size: NA; CDR3: CASTLGQSNQPQHF; DNA: TGTGCCAGTACCCTTGGACAAAGCAATCAGCCCCAGCATTTT
D: NA; V: TRBV5-1; J: TRBJ2-5; size: NA; CDR3: CASSGGWETQYF; DNA: TGCGCCAGCAGTGGGGGCTGGGAGACCCAGTACTTC
D: NA; V: TRBV7-7; J: TRBJ2-5; size: NA; CDR3: CASSPRAGGTQYF; DNA: TGTGCTAGCAGCCCACGAGCTGGTGGGACCCAGTACTTC
D: NA; V: TRBV5-4; J: TRBJ1-2; size: NA; CDR3: CASSPGTLSNYGYTF; DNA: TGTGCCAGCAGCCCCGGGACACTCAGTAACTATGGCTACACCTTC
D: NA; V: TRBV7-9; J: TRBJ2-7; size: NA; CDR3: CASSLGNRKPYEQYF; DNA: TGTGCCAGCAGCTTAGGTAACAGAAAACCTTACGAGCAGTACTTC
D: TRBD2; V: TRBV10-1; J: TRBJ2-5; size: NA; CDR3: CASRGGTRVTQYF; DNA: TGCGCCAGCAGGGGGGGGACCCGGGTGACCCAGTACTTC
D: NA; V: TRBV10-3; J: TRBJ1-2; size: few; CDR3: CAISLQYGYTF; DNA: TGTGCCATCAGCCTCCAGTATGGCTACACCTTC
D: NA; V: TRBV5-5; J: TRBJ1-1; size: NA; CDR3: CASSLFRGRAEAFF; DNA: TGTGCCAGCAGCTTGTTCCGGGGGAGAGCTGAAGCTTTCTTT
D: TRBD2; V: TRBV5-1; J: TRBJ2-1; size: NA; CDR3: CASSWGLAGNNEQFF; DNA: TGCGCCAGCAGCTGGGGACTAGCGGGAAACAATGAGCAGTTCTTC
D: NA; V: TRBV19; J: TRBJ1-5; size: NA; CDR3: CASSLRDQPQHF; DNA: TGTGCCAGTAGTTTGAGGGATCAGCCCCAGCATTTT
D: NA; V: TRBV11-2; J: TRBJ2-1; size: NA; CDR3: CASSGPGEPTSEQFF; DNA: TGTGCCAGCAGCGGACCGGGAGAGCCCACCAGTGAGCAGTTCTTC
D: NA; V: TRBV19; J: TRBJ2-2; size: NA; CDR3: CASSIGRGTGELFF; DNA: TGTGCCAGTAGTATAGGTAGAGGCACCGGGGAGCTGTTTTTT
D: TRBD2; V: TRBV10-3; J: TRBJ2-3; size: NA; CDR3: CAISGGLAGGSTDTQYF; DNA: TGTGCCATCAGTGGCGGACTAGCGGGAGGGAGTACAGATACGCAGTATTTT
D: TRBD1; V: TRBV11-2; J: TRBJ2-3; size: NA; CDR3: CASSLGQGTDTQYF; DNA: TGTGCCAGCAGCCTGGGACAGGGAACAGATACGCAGTATTTT
D: TRBD2; V: TRBV5-1; J: TRBJ2-7; size: once; CDR3: CASSLAGGRAYEQYF; DNA: TGCGCCAGCAGCTTGGCCGGCGGGAGGGCCTACGAGCAGTACTTC
D: TRBD1; V: TRBV6-5; J: TRBJ1-3; size: few; CDR3: CASSATGGTGNTIYF; DNA: TGTGCCAGCAGTGCAACAGGGGGAACTGGAAACACCATATATTTT
D: NA; V: TRBV11-3; J: TRBJ1-6; size: once; CDR3: CASSRQGSSYNSPLHF; DNA: TGTGCCAGCAGCCGTCAGGGAAGCTCCTATAATTCACCCCTCCACTTT
D: NA; V: TRBV5-4; J: TRBJ2-3; size: NA; CDR3: CASNPGQPGDTQYF; DNA: TGTGCCAGCAACCCAGGCCAACCAGGAGATACGCAGTATTTT
D: NA; V: TRBV19; J: TRBJ1-2; size: once; CDR3: CASSIISAGKNYGYTF; DNA: TGTGCCAGTAGTATAATCTCAGCAGGGAAGAATTATGGCTACACCTTC
D: NA; V: TRBV7-9; J: TRBJ1-1; size: NA; CDR3: CASSLFSENTEAFF; DNA: TGTGCCAGCAGTTTATTCTCGGAGAACACTGAAGCCTTCTTT
D: TRBD1; V: TRBV9; J: TRBJ2-7; size: NA; CDR3: CASSLPGTGGTEQYF; DNA: TGTGCCAGCAGCCTCCCCGGGACAGGGGGAACCGAGCAGTACTTC
D: TRBD1; V: TRBV5-1; J: TRBJ2-5; size: few; CDR3: CASSLATGWYQETQYF; DNA: TGCGCCAGCAGCTTGGCGACAGGGTGGTACCAAGAGACCCAGTACTTC
D: NA; V: TRBV5-1; J: TRBJ2-3; size: few; CDR3: CASSTLDKPTQYF; DNA: TGCGCCAGCAGCACGCTGGACAAGCCCACCCAGTATTTT
D: NA; V: TRBV18; J: TRBJ2-5; size: NA; CDR3: CASSPSAERETQYF; DNA: TGTGCCAGCTCACCTTCGGCGGAAAGGGAGACCCAGTACTTC
D: NA; V: TRBV2; J: TRBJ2-4; size: NA; CDR3: CASTMEKLTIQYF; DNA: TGTGCCAGCACCATGGAGAAATTGACCATTCAGTACTTC
D: NA; V: TRBV5-6; J: TRBJ1-2; size: NA; CDR3: CASSFGGPNYGYTF; DNA: TGTGCCAGCAGCTTTGGTGGGCCTAACTATGGCTACACCTTC